The clone carrying this TCR beta chain was observed at least ten times. The entry originates in a study of T-cell memory formation after mild COVID-19. TCRdb re-called the 5' RACE reads with MiXCR, one entry per CDR3 protein. The table lists roughly 52,000 distinct CDR3 sequences, approximately 7.6% of them singletons. J gave up 3 bases and V 1 base, and 6 bases lay outside the gene matches. The CDR3 runs to 15 residues. This chain uses TRBV12-3 or TRBV12-4 with TRBJ2-7, with 7 bases identical to TRBD1. The sequence derives from a man younger than 35 who had mild COVID-19 (a few samples of this study predate the infection). Cell type and time point are not known. Sequenced sample: PBMCs or a T cell subset sorted from them (not recorded which). This chain's CDR3 is CASSLDTGQNYEQYF. In DNA, the CDR3 is TGTGCCAGCAGTTTAGACACGGGACAGAACTACGAGCAGTACTTC.